This T cell receptor beta chain derives from a study of blood T cell repertoires in COVID-19. Study-wide context: Specimens from acute and convalescent COVID-19 originated in the United States, Italy and Spain. Sample material is recorded as cDNA or gDNA derived from T cells, B-cell-depleted T cells, or PBMCs.

In the study's own analysis: Quantification of nucleated cells was approximated via reference gene primer amplification. Clones were read by immunoSEQ multiplex PCR, and TCRdb kept only the in-frame ones, dropping some. V and J calls and clone size come straight from that table; D and trimming were deduced from the DNA. This sample yields around 230,000 clones, of which roughly four fifths are seen a single time; approximately 13% belongs to the top ten. The sequenced sample was peripheral blood. This TCR was sampled from a woman aged 55-69 years with active or convalescent COVID-19.

CDR3 nucleotide sequence: TGTGCCTGGAGTGCCGGGAATTCACCCCTCCACTTT. Its protein product is CAWSAGNSPLHF. The V call is TRBV30, the J call TRBJ1-6; D not resolved. V lost 1 base and J lost 7, with 5 bases in between. This CDR3 spans 12 amino acids. Germline assignment: CDR1 GTSNPN and CDR2 SVGIG (reference sequence). The complete variable domain, with remaining parts taken from reference TRBV30 and TRBJ1-6, reads SQTIHQWPATLVQPVGSPLSLECTVEGTSNPNLYWYRQAAGRGLQLLFYSVGIGQISSEVPQNLSASRPQDRQFILSSKKLLLSDSGFYLCAWSAGNSPLHFGNGTRLTVT.